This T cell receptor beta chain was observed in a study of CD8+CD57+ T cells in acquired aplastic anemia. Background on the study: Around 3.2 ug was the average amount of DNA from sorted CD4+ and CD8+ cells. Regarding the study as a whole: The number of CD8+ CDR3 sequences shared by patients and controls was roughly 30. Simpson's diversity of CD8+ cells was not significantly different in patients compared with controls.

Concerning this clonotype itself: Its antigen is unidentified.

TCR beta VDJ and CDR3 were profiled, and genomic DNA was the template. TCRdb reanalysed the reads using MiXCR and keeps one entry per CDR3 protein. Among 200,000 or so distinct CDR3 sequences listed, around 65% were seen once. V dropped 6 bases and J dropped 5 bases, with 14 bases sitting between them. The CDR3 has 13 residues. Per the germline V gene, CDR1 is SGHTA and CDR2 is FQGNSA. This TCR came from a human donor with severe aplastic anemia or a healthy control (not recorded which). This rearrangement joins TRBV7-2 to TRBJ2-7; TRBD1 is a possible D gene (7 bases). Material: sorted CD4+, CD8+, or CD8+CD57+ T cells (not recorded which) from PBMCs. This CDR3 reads CASRVTGEDEQYF. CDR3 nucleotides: TGTGCCAGCAGGGTTACAGGGGAGGACGAGCAGTACTTC.